This T cell receptor (beta chain) was recovered during a study of cytomegalovirus exposure and HLA in healthy donors (dated by TCRdb to 2015 to 2018). Study-level background: In an earlier analysis of under 600 of the donors, about 270 Gb of sequence data and 90 million to 130 million unique TCR beta sequences from about 190 million T cells were reported. In a later analysis, previously published TCR beta repertoires from hundreds of donors were re-analyzed and high-resolution HLA genotyping was added so that TCR occurrence patterns could be studied. Donor age, sex, ethnicity and CMV serostatus were compiled alongside the repertoire data. The number of donors typed differed by locus, with roughly 620-630 for A, B, C, DRB1 and DQB1, roughly 550 for DQA1, under 610 for DPA1, and approximately 470 for DPB1. Class I and class II HLA loci were covered by the typing at four-digit resolution. Of the roughly 400 genotyped donors, around 81% fell in the genetic ancestry cluster associated with self-reported Caucasian donors. The study aimed to test whether cataloging public T cell receptors could reveal signatures of past pathogen exposure. The study used immunosequencing to profile the T cell repertoires of approximately 690 subjects and linked those repertoires to cytomegalovirus serostatus. Every discovery cohort repertoire had been produced on one sequencing platform. To predict cytomegalovirus infection status, the study brought together high-throughput TCR immunosequencing, statistical association of individual TCRs with disease status, and machine learning. In a later genetic analysis, genome-wide SNP genotypes for about three fifths of the roughly 670 donors were used, and that subset was treated as a discovery cohort. In addition to the first cohort of roughly 670 subjects, a separate validation cohort of some 120 different subjects was used. Among some 400 genotyped donors of the cohort, an average of around 220,000 unique TCR beta nucleotide sequences was sequenced per donor, of which approximately 19% were non-productive. An early release covering around 630 HLA-typed donors comprised about 290 gigabases of sequencing data and around 85 million unique TCR sequences. Because of strong linkage in the cohort, roughly five DR-DQ haplotypes were treated as single units for association and clustering. In the later analysis, no new phenotypic data were used to find candidate immune exposures; instead, reliance was placed on TCR beta sequences and their occurrence across donors. To decide whether each TCR beta V gene segment behaved as functional or pseudogenic, an earlier analysis of some 600 of the donors relied on high-throughput TCR beta sequencing. What the work shows at the level of the full study, not this receptor alone: In vitro tests confirmed that a few of the cytomegalovirus-associated TCR beta chains recognize cytomegalovirus antigens. A later genetic analysis associated a missense DCLRE1C variant with V-gene and J-gene trimming of TCR beta chains, and an independent cohort replicated the association. Broadly in line with IMGT annotations, most TCR beta V segments showed up in productive rearrangements about 90% or about 30% of the time in an earlier analysis of some 590 of the donors. A later genetic analysis reported fewer N-insertions in productive TCRs among donors in an Asian-associated ancestry cluster than the 666-donor mean. According to a later analysis, parvovirus B19, influenza, CMV and Epstein-Barr virus appeared linked to several top co-occurrence clusters. The authors suggested that the approach could potentially be extended to other disease states and immunological phenotypes. HLA typing was unavailable for some donors at each locus, so association tests used only the typed subset. The only immune exposure information available for the cohort was CMV serostatus. A later analysis associated about 18,000 TCR beta sequences with specific HLA alleles at a false discovery rate of 0.05. A later analysis found that TCR association rates varied across HLA loci, with DRB1 alleles showing the most associated TCRs and HLA-C alleles the fewest. In a later analysis, HLA-associated TCR beta chains showed more clonal expansion and lower generation probabilities than non-associated chains that were equally common. A further reported finding was that TCR beta sequences accurately predicted the HLA-A and HLA-B alleles for most subjects in the first cohort. Most CMV-associated TCR beta chains appeared to be HLA-restricted in a later analysis, and the HLA associations seemed to be driven largely by CMV exposure. The classifier was reported to diagnose cytomegalovirus status with high specificity and sensitivity in both the original cohort and the validation cohort. A group of highly shared sequence variants was considered likely to be a technical artifact of the sequencing pipeline. This cohort had only TCR beta chains sequenced, and the lack of alpha or paired-chain data limited which features could be detected. Roughly uniform sequencing depth across donors was assumed in presence/absence analyses, although this assumption may not hold. Linkage disequilibrium might explain the correlated functional status among segregating V segments, but an unknown experimental factor could not be ruled out. A total of some 180 TCR beta chains were listed by the study as associated with cytomegalovirus. The 87-base-pair reads could not distinguish some IMGT-functional V segments, including TRBV6-2 and TRBV6-3, so those segments were excluded. The earlier analysis of almost 600 of the donors excluded fewer than 20 rarely observed V segments, including chromosome 9 orphons, because counts were too low. Most TCR sequences were observed very rarely across donors, whereas some public TCRs were present in many individuals. When HLA alleles, especially DR and DQ, strongly co-occurred, TCR associations were difficult to assign to individual alleles.

CDR1 and CDR2 are read off the germline V gene (reference sequence) as GTSNPN and SVGIG. V and J are trimmed by 6 bases and 9 bases, and the gene matches miss 8 bases of the junction. Spanning cysteine to phenylalanine, the CDR3 consists of 14 amino acids. The retained sequence is limited to the CDR3, 42 bases, with the frame set at the first base. Preparation of the library involved the immunoSEQ multiplex PCR assay. A mixture of 60 forward primers for TCR Vbeta segments and 13 reverse primers for TCR Jbeta segments was used in the multiplex PCR. The CDR3 region of rearranged TCR beta genes was amplified from genomic DNA with a multiplex PCR assay. Amplified TCR beta libraries were sequenced as 87-base-pair reads on the Illumina HiSeq System. On the authors' methods: A later analysis counted some 74 million unique TCR beta chains across the 666 repertoires, and some 12 million of these chains were shared by at least two donors. A nearest-neighbor algorithm error-corrected the raw reads and collapsed the reads into unique sequences, merging closely related sequences to remove PCR and sequencing errors. To assign V, D and J gene segments, CDR3 sequences were aligned to IMGT reference sequences. For a sequence to be retained, a match of at least six nucleotides was required to both a V gene segment and a J gene segment. A rearrangement was called productive if the CDR3 had no stop codons and remained in frame with V and J, and every other rearrangement was called non-productive. Following IMGT convention, CDR3 was defined as the stretch from the second conserved V-encoded cysteine to the conserved J-encoded phenylalanine. In an earlier analysis of around 600 of the donors, sequences lacking an unambiguous match to a single V gene segment were excluded. In an earlier analysis of approximately 500 of the donors, a V segment was called functional when productive rearrangements were above 56.7%, and segregating when the standard deviation between donors exceeded 5%. A statistical classification framework was built to diagnose cytomegalovirus status from the catalog of TCR beta chain sequences. A later analysis assigned V and J genes by comparing TCR nucleotide sequences with IMGT/GENE-DB human TR gene sequences. A later analysis assigned CDR3 sequences and most-parsimonious VDJ recombination scenarios with the TCRdist pipeline. In a later analysis, every TCR beta chain was defined by the combination of its CDR3 amino acid sequence and its V-gene family, and reads without a unique V-gene family were dropped. As a way to deal with suspected cross-contamination and a sequencing artifact, a later analysis dropped 450 to 600 nucleotide sequences that were highly shared and had low generation probability. A later analysis calculated a clonal expansion index for each public chain from normalized within-repertoire ranks of inferred template counts. In a later analysis, generation probabilities were computed with a VDJ recombination model fitted to out-of-frame rearrangements, and the resulting probabilities were checked against IGoR. In a later analysis, TCR-TCR, TCR-HLA and TCR-CMV co-occurrence was scored with hypergeometric tests, and a repertoire-size bias correction was applied to TCR pairs. A later analysis estimated false discovery rates by permuting HLA or CMV assignments 20 times. A later analysis grouped co-occurring TCRs with DBSCAN, adding TCRdist sequence similarity when clustering within HLA-allele-positive subsets. Repertoires with fewer than 30,000 or more than 120,000 public chains, plus five repertoires with anomalous nucleotide sharing, were excluded from co-occurrence clustering. TCRdb took this table from immuneACCESS and kept in-frame rearrangements with V and J called. Such tables lack part of the clones; where checked against another copy, unresolved V genes explain under half of the gap, and the rest is unexplained. V and J calls and clone size are as listed in that table; D and trimming were resolved from the DNA. This sample gives hundreds of thousands of clones in total; just under 80% of them show up just once. The top ten hold around 0.45% of the sample.

In total, 630 or so healthy bone marrow donors made up the cohort. At the time of sampling, all cohort members were nominally healthy, though unrecorded immune exposures were likely present. The donor tested CMV seronegative and was one of the 352 seronegative cohort members. Each donor provided a peripheral blood sample, and peripheral blood mononuclear cells were used for TCR beta sequencing. The Qiagen DNeasy Blood Extraction Kit was used to extract genomic DNA from the blood cell samples. Only a few counts were recorded for this clone. The target of this receptor is not known. No clone much larger than this one lies a single base away; base qualities are absent.

The chain is encoded by TRBV30 joined to TRBJ1-6, with 10 junctional bases fitting TRBD1. The sequencing sample was made of PBMCs. The receptor comes from a boy younger than 18 in good health and CMV-seronegative. CDR3 region: CACIRDRGTSPLHF. The DNA sequence is as follows: TGTGCCTGTATCCGGGACAGGGGAACTTCACCCCTCCACTTT.